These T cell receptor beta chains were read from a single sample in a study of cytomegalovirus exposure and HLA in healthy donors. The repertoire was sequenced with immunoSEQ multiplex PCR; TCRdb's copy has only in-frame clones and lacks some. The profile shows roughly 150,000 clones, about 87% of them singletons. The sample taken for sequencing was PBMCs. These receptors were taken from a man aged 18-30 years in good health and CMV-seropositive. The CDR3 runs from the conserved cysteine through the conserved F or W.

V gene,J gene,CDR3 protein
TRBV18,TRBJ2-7,CASSPSTGHLAEQYF
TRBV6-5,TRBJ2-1,CASRGLYETYNEQFF
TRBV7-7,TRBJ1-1,CASSRQGAWEAFF
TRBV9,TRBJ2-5,CASSVGVGGRLETQYF
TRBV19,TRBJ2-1,CASSNLGEGTYNEQFF
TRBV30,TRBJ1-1,CAWSTVRPNTEAFF
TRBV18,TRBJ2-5,CASSVIRTSGIQETQYF
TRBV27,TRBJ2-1,CASSLGEGPYNEQFF
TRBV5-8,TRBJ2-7,CASSFTGYEQYF
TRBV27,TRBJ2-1,CASSFSRDHNEQFF
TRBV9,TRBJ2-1,CASSGASGFSYNEQFF
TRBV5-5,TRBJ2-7,CASSLFSGTGAHEQYF
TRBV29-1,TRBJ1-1,CSVEVEGNTEAFF
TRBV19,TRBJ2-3,CASSIKGVDTQYF
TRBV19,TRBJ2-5,CASSTIGDSPGETQYF
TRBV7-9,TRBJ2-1,CADGDNEQFF
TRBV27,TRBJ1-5,CASSFVGPGFNQPQHF
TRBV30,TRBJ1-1,CAWSVGQGRGAFF
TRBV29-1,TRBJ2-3,CSVDAGTVSSTDTQYF
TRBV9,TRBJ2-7,CASSVTLGEQYF
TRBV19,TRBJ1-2,CASSTGTGRVDGYTF
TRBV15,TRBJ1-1,CATSRDRGFGAFF
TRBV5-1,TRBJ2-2,CASSPMTATGELFF
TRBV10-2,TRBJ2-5,CASSAPDRPETQYF
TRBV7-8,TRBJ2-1,CASSLVAGDLYNEQFF
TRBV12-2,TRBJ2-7,CPLSVFAESFYEQYF
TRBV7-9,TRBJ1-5,CASSAHRGGNQPQHF
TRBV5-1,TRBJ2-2,CASSSGQNTGELFF
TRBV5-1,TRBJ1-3,CASSKGAAGNTIYF
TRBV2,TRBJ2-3,CASSESGGTTDTQYF
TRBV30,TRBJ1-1,CAWSRKGRRADTEAFF
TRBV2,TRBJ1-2,CASSATRYGYTF
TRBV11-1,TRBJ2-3,CASSLGDRVHTDTQYF
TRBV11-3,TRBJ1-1,CASSDDMVPEAFF
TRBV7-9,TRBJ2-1,CASSPRQGSPYNEQFF
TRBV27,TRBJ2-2,CASSSLGTGELFF
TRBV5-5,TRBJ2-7,CASRWGLGLYEQYF
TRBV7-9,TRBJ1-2,CASSPDRGGGYTF
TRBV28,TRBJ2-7,CASSTGNSYEQYF
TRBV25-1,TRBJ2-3,CASSESGAGGDTQYF
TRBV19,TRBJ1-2,CASSILPSGGYTF
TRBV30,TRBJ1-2,CAWTTPGQGPGRGYGYTF
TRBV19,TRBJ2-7,CASSVLVGLVYEQYF
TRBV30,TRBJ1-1,CAWSVIRGSKAFF
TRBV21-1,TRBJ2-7,CASSTGTAYEQYF
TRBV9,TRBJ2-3,CASSASGGPSTDTQYF
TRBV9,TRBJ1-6,CASSNQGSLNSPLHF
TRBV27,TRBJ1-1,CASSFGQTILEEAFF
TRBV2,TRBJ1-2,CASSPGLLANYGYTF
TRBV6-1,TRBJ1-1,CASQAHRGPEAFF
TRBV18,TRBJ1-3,CASSPDRGPGNTIYF